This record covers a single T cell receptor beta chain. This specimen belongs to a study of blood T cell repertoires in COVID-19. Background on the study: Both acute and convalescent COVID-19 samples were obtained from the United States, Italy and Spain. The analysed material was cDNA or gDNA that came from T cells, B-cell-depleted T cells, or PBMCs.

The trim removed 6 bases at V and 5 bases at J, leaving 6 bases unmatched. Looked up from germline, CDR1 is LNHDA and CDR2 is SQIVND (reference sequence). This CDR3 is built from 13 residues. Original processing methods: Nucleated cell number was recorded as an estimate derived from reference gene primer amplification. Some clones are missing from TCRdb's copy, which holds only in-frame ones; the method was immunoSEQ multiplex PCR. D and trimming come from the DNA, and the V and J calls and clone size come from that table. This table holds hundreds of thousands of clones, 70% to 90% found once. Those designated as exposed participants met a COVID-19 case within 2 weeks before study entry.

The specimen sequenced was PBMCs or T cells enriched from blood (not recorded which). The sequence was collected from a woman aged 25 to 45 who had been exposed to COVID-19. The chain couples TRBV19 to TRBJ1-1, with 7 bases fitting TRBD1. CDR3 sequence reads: CASSVQGETEAFF. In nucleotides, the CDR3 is TGTGCCAGTAGCGTCCAGGGGGAGACTGAAGCTTTCTTT.